The 3 T cell receptor beta chains listed next were all sequenced from one sample in a study of blood T cells in healthy people across ages (dated by TCRdb to 2013 to 2016). Library preparation employed 5' RACE. TCRdb names Illumina HiSeq 2500 as the instrument used. The second PCR ran for roughly 7 to 12 cycles and used a J-beta primer mix along with a sample-barcoded 5' primer. TCRdb passed the public sequencing reads through fastp at Q25 and MiXCR, retaining productive beta sequences. Identical CDR3 protein sequences are pooled into one entry, listed with their most common genes and DNA. A total of approximately 800,000 distinct CDR3 sequences appear in this sample, around 34% of them only once. Approximately 13% of the sample comes from the top ten. Input material: blood. Receptors were obtained from a man younger than 35 in good health.

This clonotype appeared many times. This sequence joins TRBV12-3 or TRBV12-4 and TRBJ1-4; 8 positions match TRBD1. The CDR3 runs 15 residues. The ends lost 5 bases at V and 14 bases at J; junction bases unmatched: 16. The CDR3 sequence: CASSPTYRGEMGLFF. The CDR3 DNA reads TGTGCCAGCAGTCCAACTTACAGGGGGGAGATGGGGCTGTTTTTT.

This clonotype was seen at least ten times. This chain links TRBV4-3 with TRBJ1-2; 9 positions agree with TRBD1. V was clipped by 0 bases and J by 6 bases; unmatched bases: 5. The CDR3 loop spans 15 amino acids. Germline values: CDR1 LGHNA, CDR2 YSLEER. Written as DNA, the CDR3 is TGCGCCAGCAGCCAAGATACGGACAGGGGTAATGGCTACACCTTC. This gives the protein CASSQDTDRGNGYTF.

The V gene is TRBV28, the J gene TRBJ1-4, with a tentative D call TRBD1 (6 bases). Germline V lookup: CDR1 MDHEN, CDR2 SYDVKM. The CDR3 is made up of 17 amino acids. With 3 bases removed from V and 0 bases from J, the gap between germline ends came to 14 bases. Written as DNA, the CDR3 is TGTGCCAGCAGTTTCCCCCCGGGGGCTGCAACTAATGAAAAACTGTTTTTT. This encodes CASSFPPGAATNEKLFF.